This T cell receptor beta chain was retrieved from a study of post-analysis software for immune sequencing data. Unique molecular identifiers were built into the TCR beta cDNA libraries. Via MiXCR, TCRdb re-called the PCR reads, giving one row per CDR3 protein. Here the sample spans hundreds of thousands of distinct CDR3 sequences, around 53% being singletons. For this clonotype: Its matching antigen is unknown.

Study findings and constraints: In patients, TRBV5-6, TRBV5-1 and TRBV20-1 belonged to five or six TRBV segments found more frequently than in controls.

The CDR3 is 16 residues long. V dropped 0 bases and J dropped 8 bases, with 16 bases sitting between them. Looked up from germline, CDR1 is SGHTA and CDR2 is FQGNSA. This receptor was identified in a girl under 18 with multiple sclerosis. Material: blood. The rearrangement uses TRBV7-2 and TRBJ1-4; maybe TRBD1 (5 bases). The CDR3 DNA sequence: TGTGCCAGCAGCTTAGCGCCGGGCAGGGCGGGGGAAAAACTGTTTTTT. Translating it yields CASSLAPGRAGEKLFF.